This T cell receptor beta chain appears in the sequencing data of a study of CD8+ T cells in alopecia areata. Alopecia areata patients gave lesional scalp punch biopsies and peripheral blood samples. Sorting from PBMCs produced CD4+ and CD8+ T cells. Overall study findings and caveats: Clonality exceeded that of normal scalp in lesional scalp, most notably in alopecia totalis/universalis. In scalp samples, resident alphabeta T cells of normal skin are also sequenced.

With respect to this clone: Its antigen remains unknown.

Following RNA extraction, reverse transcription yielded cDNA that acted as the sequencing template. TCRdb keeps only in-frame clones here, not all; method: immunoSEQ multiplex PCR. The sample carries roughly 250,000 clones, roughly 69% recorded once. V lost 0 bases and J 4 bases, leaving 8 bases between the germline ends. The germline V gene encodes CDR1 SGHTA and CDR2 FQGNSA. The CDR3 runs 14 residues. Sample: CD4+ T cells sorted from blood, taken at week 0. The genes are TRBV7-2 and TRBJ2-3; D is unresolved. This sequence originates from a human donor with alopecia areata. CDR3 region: CASSLAGFADTQYF. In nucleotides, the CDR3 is TGTGCCAGCAGCTTAGCGGGGTTCGCAGATACGCAGTATTTT.